This is a list of T cell receptor beta chains from one sample in a study of cytomegalovirus exposure and HLA in healthy donors. The assay was immunoSEQ multiplex PCR, and TCRdb's table has in-frame clones only and misses some. Of 150,000 or so clones listed, over 60% were seen once; the top ten hold about 3%. The material sequenced was PBMCs. The receptors shown here come from a male donor in good health and CMV-seronegative. The CDR3 runs from the conserved cysteine through the conserved F or W. The D gene is left open where the match is weak. Size tells how often a clone was seen (once, few, many) or the class of an expanded clone, and some rows leave it out.

>TRBD2|NA|TRBJ2-3|TRBV10-3
TGTGCCATCAGTGCACTAGCGGGGTTCACAGATACGCAGTATTTT
CAISALAGFTDTQYF
>NA|NA|TRBJ2-7|TRBV18
TGTGCCAGCTCACCAAAAGAAGTCGGTGAGCAGTACTTC
CASSPKEVGEQYF
>NA|NA|TRBJ2-7|TRBV7-9
TGTGCCAGCAGCTTAGCCAGGGGATCTACCCACGAGCAGTACTTC
CASSLARGSTHEQYF
>TRBD2|NA|TRBJ2-1|TRBV27
TGTGCCAGCAGTTTAGAGCGGGGGGGATACAATGAGCAGTTCTTC
CASSLERGGYNEQFF
>TRBD1|NA|TRBJ1-1|TRBV27
TGTGCCAGCAGTTGGGACAGGGGCAACACTGAAGCTTTCTTT
CASSWDRGNTEAFF
>TRBD1|NA|TRBJ1-5|TRBV5-1
TGCGCCAGCAGCTTAGGACAGGGGGCTCATCAGCCCCAGCATTTT
CASSLGQGAHQPQHF
>TRBD1|NA|TRBJ1-2|TRBV20-1
TGCAGTGGGGACAGAGCCTATGGCTACACCTTC
CSGDRAYGYTF
>NA|NA|TRBJ1-6|TRBV25-1
TGTGCCAGCAGTGAACAGATGTATAATTCACCCCTCCACTTT
CASSEQMYNSPLHF
>TRBD2|NA|TRBJ2-1|TRBV4-3
TGCGCCAGCAGCCACCGTAGCGGGAGTTGGTCTCATGAGCAGTTCTTC
CASSHRSGSWSHEQFF
>TRBD1|NA|TRBJ1-2|TRBV27
TGTGCCAGCAGCCCTACTATAACAGGGGATCGACGTGGCTACACCTTC
CASSPTITGDRRGYTF
>NA|once|TRBJ1-3|TRBV12-5
TGTGCTAGTGGTTTGCCCTTTCCCTTCTACAGGGACTCTGGAAACACCATATATTTT
CASGLPFPFYRDSGNTIYF
>TRBD1|NA|TRBJ2-2|TRBV12-5
TGTGCTAGTGGTTTACATGACAGGGGGCAAACCGGGGAGCTGTTTTTT
CASGLHDRGQTGELFF
>NA|NA|TRBJ2-2|TRBV7-3
TGTGCCAGCAGCTTAACGAGGGCGGGCACCGGGGAGCTGTTTTTT
CASSLTRAGTGELFF
>TRBD1|NA|TRBJ1-2|TRBV19
TGTGCCAGTCTCCCCATTCCGGGCAGGGGGCACTATGGCTACACCTTC
CASLPIPGRGHYGYTF
>NA|NA|TRBJ1-1|TRBV4-1
TGCGCCAGCAGCCTCCGACTTTCCACTGAAGCTTTCTTT
CASSLRLSTEAFF
>NA|NA|TRBJ1-6|TRBV15
TGTGCCACCAGCAGAGATCCCCCCAGGGCGCCCTATAATTCACCCCTCCACTTT
CATSRDPPRAPYNSPLHF
>NA|NA|TRBJ2-7|TRBV28
TGTGCCAGCAGTTTATTTAACGAGCAGTACTTC
CASSLFNEQYF
>NA|NA|TRBJ2-6|TRBV18
TGTGCCAGCTCATCGAATGGGCCAGGCCTCTCCACTGGGGCCAACGTCCTGACTTTC
CASSSNGPGLSTGANVLTF
>TRBD2|NA|TRBJ2-7|TRBV7-6
TGTGCCAGCAGCTCGGTTACTAGCGGGAGGTACGAGCAGTACTTC
CASSSVTSGRYEQYF
>TRBD1|NA|TRBJ2-5|TRBV4-3
TGCGCCAGCAGCCAACTGGGGACAGGCGGAGGGGAGACCCAGTACTTC
CASSQLGTGGGETQYF
>TRBD1|NA|TRBJ2-3|TRBV2
TGTGCCAGCAGCTGGTCAGGGGGCTTTGAGACAGATACGCAGTATTTT
CASSWSGGFETDTQYF
>TRBD2|few|TRBJ2-7|TRBV18
TGTGCCAGCTCAAGCGGGGGGCGAGACGAGCAGTACTTC
CASSSGGRDEQYF
>TRBD1|NA|TRBJ1-3|TRBV11-2
TGTGCCAGCAGCTTAGGGCCCGGGACAGGGTCTGGAAACACCATATATTTT
CASSLGPGTGSGNTIYF
>NA|NA|TRBJ1-1|TRBV2
TGTGCCAGCAGACGACAGCGGAACACTGAAGCTTTCTTT
CASRRQRNTEAFF
>TRBD2|NA|TRBJ2-5|TRBV12-5
TGTGCTAGTGGTTTGGTACCGGACGGGCTAGCGGGAGGAGAGACCCAGTACTTC
CASGLVPDGLAGGETQYF
>NA|NA|TRBJ1-1|TRBV6-5
TGTGCCAGCAGTTACTCGGGGGGGATGAACACTGAAGCTTTCTTT
CASSYSGGMNTEAFF
>NA|NA|TRBJ1-1|TRBV19
TGTGCCAGTAGCCCCCATAGGAGGGTGAACACTGAAGCTTTCTTT
CASSPHRRVNTEAFF
>NA|NA|TRBJ1-1|TRBV6-5
TGTGCCAGCGCCAAAGGGGGGAACACTGAAGCTTTCTTT
CASAKGGNTEAFF
>NA|NA|TRBJ1-1|TRBV5-1
TGCGCCAGCAGCTTGGGAGTTTTGAGGACTGTGAACACTGAAGCTTTCTTT
CASSLGVLRTVNTEAFF
>TRBD2|NA|TRBJ2-5|TRBV4-3
TGCGCCAGCAGCCAAGGTTCCCTAGCGGGAGGAGGAGGGGAGACCCAGTACTTC
CASSQGSLAGGGGETQYF
>NA|NA|TRBJ1-6|TRBV7-2
TGTGCCAGCAGCCACGGATCGGAGACAGTCACCAATTCACCCCTCCACTTT
CASSHGSETVTNSPLHF
>NA|NA|TRBJ2-1|TRBV6-5
TGTGCCAGCAGTTCCCCCGGGACTTCTTCCGAGCAGTTCTTC
CASSSPGTSSEQFF
>NA|NA|TRBJ1-2|TRBV4-3
TGCGCCAGCAGCCAAGACTCTCGGACAGCAAACTATGGCTACACCTTC
CASSQDSRTANYGYTF
>NA|NA|TRBJ1-5|TRBV5-8
TGTGCCAGCAGCTTGAAGGGAGGATATAGCAATCAGCCCCAGCATTTT
CASSLKGGYSNQPQHF
>NA|NA|TRBJ1-3|TRBV9
TGTGCCAGCGGCCTTACTGAGCGGGGAAACACCATATATTTT
CASGLTERGNTIYF
>TRBD1|NA|TRBJ1-5|TRBV29-1
TGCAGCGCTTCAGGGGGCGCGGGTCAGCCCCAGCATTTT
CSASGGAGQPQHF
>NA|NA|TRBJ1-5|TRBV19
TGTGCCAGTAGTTCAGGGGATTACAGACAGCCCCAGCATTTT
CASSSGDYRQPQHF
>NA|once|TRBJ2-7|TRBV6-4
TGTGCCAGCAGTGGACAGGCGCTGGTTGGCCACGAGCAGTACTTC
CASSGQALVGHEQYF
>NA|NA|TRBJ2-1|TRBV2
TGTGCCAGCATCCCGGGCCAGGGGTCCTACAATGAGCAGTTCTTC
CASIPGQGSYNEQFF
>NA|NA|TRBJ1-2|TRBV18
TGTGCCAGCTCACCTCAGTCCAGCGGCTTTGGCTACACCTTC
CASSPQSSGFGYTF
>NA|few|TRBJ2-5|TRBV5-6
TGTGCCAGCCTTGGGGCAGGGAAGGGTCCGGAGACCCAGTACTTC
CASLGAGKGPETQYF
>TRBD1|NA|TRBJ1-3|TRBV28
TGTGCCAGCAGGGAACTAGGGACAGGCTCTGGAAACACCATATATTTT
CASRELGTGSGNTIYF
>NA|NA|TRBJ1-1|TRBV28
TGTGCCAGCAGCAACGGTGGAGGGGAGAACACTGAAGCTTTCTTT
CASSNGGGENTEAFF
>TRBD1|NA|TRBJ1-4|TRBV30
TGTGCCAGAGGGGGCCGATCAACTAATGAAAAACTGTTTTTT
CARGGRSTNEKLFF
>TRBD1|NA|TRBJ1-2|TRBV30
TGTGCCTCCCGACAGGGGGCGAGCTATGGCTACACCTTC
CASRQGASYGYTF
>NA|NA|TRBJ2-2|TRBV11-3
TGTGCCAGCAGCACAGCAGCCGCGAACACCGGGGAGCTGTTTTTT
CASSTAAANTGELFF
>NA|many|TRBJ1-1|TRBV7-2
TGTGCCAGCAGCCTACTTGGGCCGAACACTGAAGCTTTCTTT
CASSLLGPNTEAFF
>NA|NA|TRBJ2-1|TRBV10-3
TGTGCCATCAGTGAGTCGATATCCCCAGCGAACAATGAGCAGTTCTTC
CAISESISPANNEQFF
>NA|NA|TRBJ1-1|TRBV5-1
TGCGCCAGCAGCTTTGGCAACACTGAAGCTTTCTTT
CASSFGNTEAFF
>NA|NA|TRBJ1-2|TRBV5-1
TGCGCCAGCAGCTTGGGTGGGGCGAACTATGGCTACACCTTC
CASSLGGANYGYTF
>NA|once|TRBJ1-2|TRBV4-1
TGCGCCAGCAGCCAAGAAATAACCGGGCAGGGCTATGGCTACACCTTC
CASSQEITGQGYGYTF